This T cell receptor (beta chain) was observed in a study of OX40 agonist ivuxolimab in advanced cancers. At the level of the study: There were three patients with partial responses, one having hepatocellular carcinoma and two cutaneous melanoma. Study-wide results and limits: The study found that CD8+ T cells averaged more expanded clones than CD4+. The study found among the lowest clonal expansion in partial responders at 0.1-3.0 mg/kg. CD4+ and CD8+ T cells in blood underwent clonal expansion by week 6 at 0.1 to 3.0 mg/kg.

Sequencing used immunoSEQ multiplex PCR; TCRdb keeps in-frame clones, though not all of them. This table has under 80,000 clones, around 87% appearing once. The germline gives CDR1 SGHNT, CDR2 YYREEE (reference sequence). The CDR3 consists of 13 residues. Trimming removed 9 bases from V and 7 bases from J; junction bases left unmatched: 10. This clone occurred once. What it recognizes is unknown. The TCR originated in an adult with an advanced solid tumor such as melanoma, head and neck, liver or kidney cancer. The sample here was CD4+ or CD8+ T cells sorted from blood, taken in a trial of the OX40 agonist ivuxolimab. The chain employs TRBV5-4 and TRBJ2-3, with 8 nucleotides matching TRBD1. CDR3: CATFGQGMHTQYF. The CDR3 DNA follows: TGTGCCACCTTCGGACAGGGTATGCATACGCAGTATTTT.